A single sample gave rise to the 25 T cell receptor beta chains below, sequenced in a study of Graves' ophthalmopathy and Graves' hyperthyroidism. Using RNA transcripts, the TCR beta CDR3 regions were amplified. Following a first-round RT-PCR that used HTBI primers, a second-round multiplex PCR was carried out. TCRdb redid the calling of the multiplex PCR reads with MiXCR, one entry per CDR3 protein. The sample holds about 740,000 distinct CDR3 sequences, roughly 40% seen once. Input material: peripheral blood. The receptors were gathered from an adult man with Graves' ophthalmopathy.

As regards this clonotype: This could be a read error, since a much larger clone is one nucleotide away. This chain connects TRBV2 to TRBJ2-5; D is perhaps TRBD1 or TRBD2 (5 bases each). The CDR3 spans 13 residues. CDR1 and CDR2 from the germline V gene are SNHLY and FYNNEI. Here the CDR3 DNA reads TGTGCCGGCAGTGAAAATGAGGGGGAGACCCAGTACTTC. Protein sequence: CAGSENEGETQYF.

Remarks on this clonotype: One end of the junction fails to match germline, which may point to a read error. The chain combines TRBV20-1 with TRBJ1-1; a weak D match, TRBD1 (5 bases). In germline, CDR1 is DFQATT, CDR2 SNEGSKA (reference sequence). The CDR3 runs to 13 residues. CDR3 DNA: TGCAGTGCTAATCCGCCGGGACGACCGGGAGCTCTCTTT. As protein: CSANPPGRPGALF.

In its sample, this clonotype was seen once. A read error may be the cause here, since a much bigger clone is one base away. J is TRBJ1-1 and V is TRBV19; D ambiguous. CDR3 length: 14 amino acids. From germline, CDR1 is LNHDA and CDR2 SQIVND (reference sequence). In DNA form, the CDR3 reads TGTACCAGTAGTATGATGTTAGGGTATACTGAAGCTTTCTTT. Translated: CTSSMMLGYTEAFF.

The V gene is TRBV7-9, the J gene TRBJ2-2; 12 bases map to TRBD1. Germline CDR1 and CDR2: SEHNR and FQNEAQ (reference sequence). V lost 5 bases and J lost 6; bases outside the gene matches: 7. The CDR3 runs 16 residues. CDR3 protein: CASSVSGTGGPGELFF. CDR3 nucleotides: TGTGCCAGCAGCGTTTCCGGGACAGGGGGCCCCGGGGAGCTGTTTTTT.

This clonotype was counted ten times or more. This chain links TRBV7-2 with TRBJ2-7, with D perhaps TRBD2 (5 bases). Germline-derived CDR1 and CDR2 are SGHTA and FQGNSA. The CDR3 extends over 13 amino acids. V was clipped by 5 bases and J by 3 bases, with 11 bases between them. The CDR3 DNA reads TGTGCCAGCAGCACGCAGAGCGGCTACGAGCAGTACTTC. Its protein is CASSTQSGYEQYF.

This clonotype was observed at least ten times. Written as DNA, the CDR3 is TGCGCCAGCAGCCAAGAGAGGACAGGAGAAGCTTTCTTT. The encoded protein is CASSQERTGEAFF. V gene TRBV4-1 combines with J gene TRBJ1-1; 7 bases fit TRBD1. The CDR3 runs to 13 residues. J was trimmed by 8 bases and V by 0 bases; bases with no gene match: 3. Germline lookup yields CDR1 MGHRA and CDR2 YSYEKL.

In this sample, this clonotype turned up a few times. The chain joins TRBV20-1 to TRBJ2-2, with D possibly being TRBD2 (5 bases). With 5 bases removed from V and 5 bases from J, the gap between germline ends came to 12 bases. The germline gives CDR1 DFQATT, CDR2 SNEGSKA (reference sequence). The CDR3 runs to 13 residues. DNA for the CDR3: TGCAGTGCTCCCACTAGGGAAACCGGGGAGCTGTTTTTT. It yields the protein CSAPTRETGELFF.

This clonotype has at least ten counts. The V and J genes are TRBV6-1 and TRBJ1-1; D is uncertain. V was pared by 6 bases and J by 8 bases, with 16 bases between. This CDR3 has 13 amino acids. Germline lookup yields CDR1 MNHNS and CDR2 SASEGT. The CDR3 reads CASRDIVVTEAFF. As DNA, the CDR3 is TGTGCCAGCAGGGATATTGTAGTCACCGAAGCTTTCTTT.

The CDR3 loop is CASSLLIAGVSRETQYF. The DNA of the CDR3 is TGCGCCAGCAGCTTGTTGATAGCGGGAGTTTCACGAGAGACCCAGTACTTC. This chain uses TRBV5-1 with TRBJ2-5; 9 nucleotides agree with TRBD2. Trimming took 1 base from V and 4 from J; bases not matched to a gene: 11. Germline CDR1 and CDR2: SGHRS and YFSETQ. The CDR3 loop spans 17 amino acids.

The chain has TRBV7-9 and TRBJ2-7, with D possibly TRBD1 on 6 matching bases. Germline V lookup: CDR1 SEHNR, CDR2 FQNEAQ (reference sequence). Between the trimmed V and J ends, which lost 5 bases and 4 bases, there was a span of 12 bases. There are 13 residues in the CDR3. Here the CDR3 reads CASSPTDRYEQYF. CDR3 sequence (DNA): TGTGCCAGCAGCCCTACGGACAGATACGAGCAGTACTTC.

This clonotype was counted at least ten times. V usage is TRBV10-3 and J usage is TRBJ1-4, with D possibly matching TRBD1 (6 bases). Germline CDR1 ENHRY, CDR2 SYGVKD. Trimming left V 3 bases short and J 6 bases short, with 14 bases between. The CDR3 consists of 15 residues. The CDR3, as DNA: TGTGCCATCAGTGATACGGCAGGGGTGGATGAAAAACTGTTTTTT. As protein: CAISDTAGVDEKLFF.

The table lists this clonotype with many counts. This chain's CDR3 is CASSLVQRWETQYF. Here the CDR3 DNA reads TGTGCCAGCAGCTTAGTACAGAGATGGGAGACCCAGTACTTC. The chain combines TRBV7-9 with TRBJ2-5; D is undetermined. This CDR3 spans 14 amino acids. The germline V gene has CDR1 SEHNR and CDR2 FQNEAQ (reference sequence). Trimming took off 1 base at V and 5 bases at J, with 11 bases between the two ends.

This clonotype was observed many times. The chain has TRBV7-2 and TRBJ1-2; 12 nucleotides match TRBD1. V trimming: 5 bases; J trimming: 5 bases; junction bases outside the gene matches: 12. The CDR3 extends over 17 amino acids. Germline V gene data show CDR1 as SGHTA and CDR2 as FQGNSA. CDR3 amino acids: CASSQPGQGASKYGYTF. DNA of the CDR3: TGTGCCAGCAGCCAACCGGGACAGGGGGCGTCGAAATATGGCTACACCTTC.

CDR3 coding DNA: TGTGCCAGTAGTATGGGTCTGCGAGACTATGGCTACACCTTC. As protein: CASSMGLRDYGYTF. V gene TRBV19 combines with J gene TRBJ1-2; D is undetermined. This CDR3 is 14 amino acids long. Germline V gives CDR1 LNHDA, CDR2 SQIVND (reference sequence). The V and J ends lost 3 bases and 3 bases respectively, with 11 bases between them.

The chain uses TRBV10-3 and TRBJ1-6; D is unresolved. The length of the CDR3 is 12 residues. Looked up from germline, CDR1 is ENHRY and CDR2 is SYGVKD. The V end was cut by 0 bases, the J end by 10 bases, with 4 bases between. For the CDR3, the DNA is TGTGCCATCAGTGAGTCCTTATCACCCCTCCACTTT. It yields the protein CAISESLSPLHF.

This CDR3 reads CASSPTGGGDQPQHF. The CDR3 bases are TGTGCCAGCAGCCCCACCGGGGGGGGGGATCAGCCCCAGCATTTT. This chain connects TRBV4-2 to TRBJ1-5; perhaps TRBD1 as D (5 bases). The CDR3 runs to 15 residues. Trimming removed 4 bases from V and 5 bases from J, with 15 bases in between. Germline CDR1 reads LGHNA; CDR2 reads YNFKEQ.

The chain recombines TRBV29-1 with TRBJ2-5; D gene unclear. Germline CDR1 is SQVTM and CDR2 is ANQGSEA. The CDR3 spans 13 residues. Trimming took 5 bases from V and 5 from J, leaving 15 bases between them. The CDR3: CSVRQVLGETQYF. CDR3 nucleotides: TGCAGCGTTCGGCAGGTCCTCGGGGAGACCCAGTACTTC.

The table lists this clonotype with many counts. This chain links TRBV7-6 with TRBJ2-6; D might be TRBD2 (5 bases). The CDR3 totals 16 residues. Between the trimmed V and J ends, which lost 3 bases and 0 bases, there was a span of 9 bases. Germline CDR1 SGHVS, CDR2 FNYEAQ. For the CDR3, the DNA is TGTGCCAGCAGCTTGGAGGCAAGCTCTGGGGCCAACGTCCTGACTTTC. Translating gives CASSLEASSGANVLTF. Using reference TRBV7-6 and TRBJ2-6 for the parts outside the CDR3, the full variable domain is GAGVSQSPRYKVTKRGQDVALRCDPISGHVSLYWYRQALGQGPEFLTYFNYEAQQDKSGLPNDRFSAERPEGSISTLTIQRTEQRDSAMYRCASSLEASSGANVLTFGAGSRLTVL.

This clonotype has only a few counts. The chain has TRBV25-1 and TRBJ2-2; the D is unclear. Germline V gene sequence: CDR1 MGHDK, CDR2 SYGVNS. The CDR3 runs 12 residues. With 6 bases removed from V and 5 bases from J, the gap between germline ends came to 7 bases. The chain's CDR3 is CASRPITGELFF. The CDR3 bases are TGTGCCAGCAGGCCAATTACCGGGGAGCTGTTTTTT.

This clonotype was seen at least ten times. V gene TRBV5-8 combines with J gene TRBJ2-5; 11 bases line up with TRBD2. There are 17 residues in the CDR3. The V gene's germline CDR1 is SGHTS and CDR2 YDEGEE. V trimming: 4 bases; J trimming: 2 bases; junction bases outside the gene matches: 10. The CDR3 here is CASSRGTSGAGQETQYF. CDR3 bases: TGTGCCAGCAGCCGCGGGACTAGCGGAGCGGGGCAAGAGACCCAGTACTTC. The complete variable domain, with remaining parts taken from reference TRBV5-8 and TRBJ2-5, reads EAGVTQSPTHLIKTRGQQATLRCSPISGHTSVYWYQQALGLGLQFLLWYDEGEERNRGNFPPRFSGRQFPNYSSELNVNALELEDSALYLCASSRGTSGAGQETQYFGPGTRLLVL.

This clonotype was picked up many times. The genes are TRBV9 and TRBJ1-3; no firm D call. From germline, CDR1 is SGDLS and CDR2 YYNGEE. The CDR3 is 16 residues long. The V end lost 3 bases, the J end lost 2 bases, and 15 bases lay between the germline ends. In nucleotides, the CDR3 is TGTGCCAGCAGCGGGCCTGAACAGTTAACTGGAAACACCATATATTTT. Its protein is CASSGPEQLTGNTIYF.

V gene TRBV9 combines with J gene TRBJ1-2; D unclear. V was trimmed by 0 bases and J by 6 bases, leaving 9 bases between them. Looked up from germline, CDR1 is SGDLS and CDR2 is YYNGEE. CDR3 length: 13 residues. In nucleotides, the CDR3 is TGTGCCAGCAGCGTAGTTGAAGGCGATGGCTACACCTTC. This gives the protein CASSVVEGDGYTF.

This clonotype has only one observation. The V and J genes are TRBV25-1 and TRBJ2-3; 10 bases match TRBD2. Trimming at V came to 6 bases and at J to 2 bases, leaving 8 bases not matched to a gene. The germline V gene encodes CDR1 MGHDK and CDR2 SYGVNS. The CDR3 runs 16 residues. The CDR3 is CASSVVSGGATDTQYF. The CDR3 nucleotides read TGTGCCAGCAGCGTAGTAAGCGGGGGGGCCACAGATACGCAGTATTTT. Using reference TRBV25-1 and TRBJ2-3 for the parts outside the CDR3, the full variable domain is EADIYQTPRYLVIGTGKKITLECSQTMGHDKMYWYQQDPGMELHLIHYSYGVNSTEKGDLSSESTVSRIRTEHFPLTLESARPSHTSQYLCASSVVSGGATDTQYFGPGTRLTVL.

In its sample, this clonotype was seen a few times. The CDR3 nucleotides read TGTGCCAGCAGCTTGGAGCGCCAAGAGACCCAGTACTTC. Translation: CASSLERQETQYF. This chain uses TRBV7-2 with TRBJ2-5; D is unclear. The V gene lost 3 bases and the J gene lost 1 base, with 6 bases spanning the gap. CDR1 SGHTA and CDR2 FQGNSA come from the germline V gene. This CDR3 spans 13 amino acids.

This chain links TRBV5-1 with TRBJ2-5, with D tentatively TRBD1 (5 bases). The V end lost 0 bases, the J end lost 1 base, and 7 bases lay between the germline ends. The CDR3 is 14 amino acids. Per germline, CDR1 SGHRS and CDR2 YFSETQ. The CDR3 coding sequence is TGCGCCAGCAGCTTGGCGACAGTCCAAGAGACCCAGTACTTC. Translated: CASSLATVQETQYF.